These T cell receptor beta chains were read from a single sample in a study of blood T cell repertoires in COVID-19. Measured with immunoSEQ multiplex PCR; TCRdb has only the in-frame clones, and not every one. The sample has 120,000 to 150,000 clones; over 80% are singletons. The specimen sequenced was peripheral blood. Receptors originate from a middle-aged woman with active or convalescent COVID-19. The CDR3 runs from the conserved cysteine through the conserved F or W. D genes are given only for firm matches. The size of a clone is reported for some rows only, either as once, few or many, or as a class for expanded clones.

TGTGCCAGCAGCTTAGGGCAGGGTCTGCATTCACCCCTCCACTTT	CASSLGQGLHSPLHF	TRBJ1-6	-	TRBV7-9	-
TGTGCCAGCAGCCAAGGGCCCAGCGGTAGAAGGGCCTACGAGCAGTACTTC	CASSQGPSGRRAYEQYF	TRBJ2-7	-	TRBV4-2	-
TGTGCCAGCAGCGGCGGGCGGCATACTAACTATGGCTACACCTTC	CASSGGRHTNYGYTF	TRBJ1-2	-	TRBV5-8	-
TGTGCCAGCAGTTTATTCGACAGGGCGATCGGGGGCTACACCTTC	CASSLFDRAIGGYTF	TRBJ1-2	-	TRBV28	TRBD1
TGCGCCAGCAGCTTCAGGGGCCAAGAGACCCAGTACTTC	CASSFRGQETQYF	TRBJ2-5	-	TRBV5-1	-
TGCGCCAGCAGCTTGGGCGGCGTTAACTATGGCTACACCTTC	CASSLGGVNYGYTF	TRBJ1-2	-	TRBV5-1	-
TGTGCCGGCTTACAGGGGTACTATGGCTACACCTTC	CAGLQGYYGYTF	TRBJ1-2	-	TRBV30	TRBD1
TGTGCCAGCAGCCAGGGACAGACCCTCTATGGCTACACCTTC	CASSQGQTLYGYTF	TRBJ1-2	-	TRBV7-2	TRBD1
TGTGCCAGCAGCTTTGGGGACAGGGACCGGGAGACCCAGTACTTC	CASSFGDRDRETQYF	TRBJ2-5	-	TRBV7-9	TRBD1
TGTGCCAGCTCTCTGGGACTCGTGACCGGACTTAACTATGGCTACACCTTC	CASSLGLVTGLNYGYTF	TRBJ1-2	few	TRBV18	-
TGTGCCCCCTACGATGAGGACAGGGGTCAGCCCCAGCATTTT	CAPYDEDRGQPQHF	TRBJ1-5	-	TRBV27	TRBD1
TGTGCCACCCAGGGACAGGTGGACGACGAGCAGTACTTC	CATQGQVDDEQYF	TRBJ2-7	-	TRBV24-1	TRBD1
TGCGCCAGCAGCTTGGCAAAACCCGGGACAGGGTGGAACACTGAAGCTTTCTTT	CASSLAKPGTGWNTEAFF	TRBJ1-1	-	TRBV5-1	TRBD1
TGTGCCAGCAGTTACTCGAAGACTAGAAGAATTGGGGAGACCCAGTACTTC	CASSYSKTRRIGETQYF	TRBJ2-5	-	TRBV6-2/TRBV6-3	-
TGTGCCAGTAGGGCTAAGGCGGGGAGGGACACAGATACGCAGTATTTT	CASRAKAGRDTDTQYF	TRBJ2-3	-	TRBV19	TRBD2
TGTGCCAGCAGCATGGGCGGGAAATACTTC	CASSMGGKYF	TRBJ2-5	-	TRBV5-8	-
TGTGCCAGCAGCCGGCGGGGCCTTAACACTGAAGCTTTCTTT	CASSRRGLNTEAFF	TRBJ1-1	-	TRBV7-9	-
TGTGCCAGCAGCATGGGGGGAGGGACCTATGGCTACACCTTC	CASSMGGGTYGYTF	TRBJ1-2	-	TRBV6-5	-
TGCGCCAGCAGCCTCAAGATCTCTAGCGGAGAGCATACCTACGAGCAGTACTTC	CASSLKISSGEHTYEQYF	TRBJ2-7	-	TRBV4-1	TRBD2
TGTGCCAGCAGCCTCGCGCTTCTCCCCTCCTACGAGCAGTACTTC	CASSLALLPSYEQYF	TRBJ2-7	-	TRBV27	-
TGTGCCAGTAGTATCCTACAGGGACCTGAAGCTTTCTTT	CASSILQGPEAFF	TRBJ1-1	-	TRBV19	-
TGTGCCAGTAGTACCTATACAGGGGACCCCACTGAAGCTTTCTTT	CASSTYTGDPTEAFF	TRBJ1-1	-	TRBV19	TRBD1
TGCAGCGTTGAAAGGTGGGACAGGGAAGATAGGGTCTATGGCTACACCTTC	CSVERWDREDRVYGYTF	TRBJ1-2	-	TRBV29-1	TRBD1
TGTGCCAGCAGTTATCGGGGGAGCTCCTATAATTCACCCCTCCACTTT	CASSYRGSSYNSPLHF	TRBJ1-6	few	TRBV28	-
TGTGCCAGCAGCGGGGGGTACGGTGAAAAACTGTTTTTT	CASSGGYGEKLFF	TRBJ1-4	once	TRBV7-9	-
TGTGCCAGCAGTTACGCCCCGCCGCTAGCGGGAGGCGAGCAGTACTTC	CASSYAPPLAGGEQYF	TRBJ2-7	-	TRBV6-5	TRBD2
TGTGCCAGCTCACCACCGGACATAGGGGCCTACAATGAGCAGTTCTTC	CASSPPDIGAYNEQFF	TRBJ2-1	-	TRBV18	-
TGTGCCAGCAGTTTATCGATAGTGGGGCACACTGAAGCTTTCTTT	CASSLSIVGHTEAFF	TRBJ1-1	-	TRBV27	-
TGTGCCTGGAGTGAGGGGGCCCCCCGTTCACCCCTCCACTTT	CAWSEGAPRSPLHF	TRBJ1-6	-	TRBV30	TRBD1
TGCACCAGAAAGCCGGGGGGCAGTAGCACAGATACGCAGTATTTT	CTRKPGGSSTDTQYF	TRBJ2-3	-	TRBV1	-
TGTGCCAGCAGTCCGGGGGGCGGCGGGTACAATGAGCAGTTCTTC	CASSPGGGGYNEQFF	TRBJ2-1	-	TRBV28	-
TGTGCCAGCAGTTGGATGGCAGGGTGGTACGAGCAGTACTTC	CASSWMAGWYEQYF	TRBJ2-7	-	TRBV28	-
TGTGCCAGCAGTCCCAGGATCAATCAGCCCCAGCATTTT	CASSPRINQPQHF	TRBJ1-5	-	TRBV28	-
TGTGCCAGCAGCCCTCAGCGGGGGGGCCCCTACGAGCAGTACTTC	CASSPQRGGPYEQYF	TRBJ2-7	-	TRBV13	TRBD2
TGTGCCAGCAGCTTGCTTGGGACAGCAACTAATGAAAAACTGTTTTTT	CASSLLGTATNEKLFF	TRBJ1-4	once	TRBV7-2	TRBD1
TGTGCCAGCAGTTTTTCGGGTCAGCCCCAGCATTTT	CASSFSGQPQHF	TRBJ1-5	-	TRBV28	-
TGTGCCAGCAGCGTAGATCCGGGACAGGGATTGAATTCACCCCTCCACTTT	CASSVDPGQGLNSPLHF	TRBJ1-6	-	TRBV9	TRBD1
TGCGCCAGCAGCTTGGGACTAGCGGGGGGTGCAGATACGCAGTATTTT	CASSLGLAGGADTQYF	TRBJ2-3	-	TRBV5-1	TRBD2
TGTGCCAGCAGTTTAAAGACAGGGGGCACCGGGGAGCTGTTTTTT	CASSLKTGGTGELFF	TRBJ2-2	few	TRBV27	TRBD1
TGCGCCAGCAGCTCCACGGGGACAGGGGATAAGTTGTGGGGCTACACCTTC	CASSSTGTGDKLWGYTF	TRBJ1-2	-	TRBV5-1	TRBD1
TGCGCCAGCAGGGAGACTAGCGGGAGAACAGATACGCAGTATTTT	CASRETSGRTDTQYF	TRBJ2-3	-	TRBV10-1	TRBD2
TGTGCCAGCAGTTTTAGGCCGACAGGTTCCCGTGGGACTGAAGCTTTCTTT	CASSFRPTGSRGTEAFF	TRBJ1-1	-	TRBV27	-
TGTGCCAGCAGCCGACTAGGGCATGGCTACACCTTC	CASSRLGHGYTF	TRBJ1-2	-	TRBV7-2	-
TGTGCCAGCAGCGCAATGAAGGGACTAGCGGGAGTAAATGAGCAGTTCTTC	CASSAMKGLAGVNEQFF	TRBJ2-1	-	TRBV7-9	TRBD2
TGTGCCAGCAGCCAAGGCAACAGGGGTTATAGGACCTACACCTTC	CASSQGNRGYRTYTF	TRBJ1-2	-	TRBV3-1/TRBV3-2	TRBD1
TGTGCCAGCAGTACCAACCGCCGGGACAGGCGAACCCGCACCTTC	CASSTNRRDRRTRTF	TRBJ1-2	few	TRBV28	TRBD1
TGCGCCAGCAGCTTGCGAGGGCGGACAGTACAAGAGACCCAGTACTTC	CASSLRGRTVQETQYF	TRBJ2-5	-	TRBV5-1	-
TGTGCCAGCAGTTTCAGGGTGCCTAATGAAAAACTGTTTTTT	CASSFRVPNEKLFF	TRBJ1-4	-	TRBV27	-
TGTGCCAGCAGCTTAGGTAGCCTAGCGGGGGGGAAAGAGACCCAGTACTTC	CASSLGSLAGGKETQYF	TRBJ2-5	-	TRBV7-2	TRBD2
TGCGCCAGCAGCTTGGGGCAGAAGAACACTGAAGCTTTCTTT	CASSLGQKNTEAFF	TRBJ1-1	-	TRBV5-1	-
TGTGCCAGCTCACAGGGGGCGAGCACCGGGGAGCTGTTTTTT	CASSQGASTGELFF	TRBJ2-2	-	TRBV18	TRBD1
TGTGCCAGCAGTCCCCAGGGGGTTGGCGGGGATACGCAGTATTTT	CASSPQGVGGDTQYF	TRBJ2-3	-	TRBV27	TRBD1